The rows below give T cell receptor beta chains drawn from one sample of a study of blood T cell repertoires in COVID-19. Method: immunoSEQ multiplex PCR; TCRdb's copy keeps in-frame clones and lacks some. This sample has tens of thousands of clones, with approximately 81% found just once. Sequencing was carried out using peripheral blood. All receptors derive from a man older than 75 with acute or convalescent COVID-19. Each CDR3 is given with its conserved first and last residue. The order of the fields is D gene, J gene, V gene, clone size, CDR3 DNA, CDR3 protein. The D gene is left open where the match is weak. Expanded clones get a size class; other rows say once, few or many, or leave the size out.

D: TRBD2
J: TRBJ2-7
V: TRBV30
size: .
DNA: TGTGCCTGGAGTACCCGGGACTATCCTCGGGCCGTAAGCCCCTACGAGCAGTACTTC
CDR3: CAWSTRDYPRAVSPYEQYF

D: TRBD2
J: TRBJ2-1
V: TRBV13
size: few
DNA: TGTGCCAGCAGCGATAAGGGAGGGTATGGGTCCTACAATGAGCAGTTCTTC
CDR3: CASSDKGGYGSYNEQFF

D: .
J: TRBJ2-3
V: TRBV5-8
size: .
DNA: TGTGCCAGCAGCCCGACTTTTCAGTCTAGCACAGATTTGAGTACGCAGTATTTT
CDR3: CASSPTFQSSTDLSTQYF

D: .
J: TRBJ1-2
V: TRBV5-4
size: .
DNA: TGTGCCAGCAGCTTCTTTGAGAGGGGAGGATATGGCTACACCTTC
CDR3: CASSFFERGGYGYTF

D: TRBD1
J: TRBJ2-3
V: TRBV3-1/TRBV3-2
size: .
DNA: TGTGCCAGCAGAGTGGACAGGTTTAGCACAGATACGCAGTATTTT
CDR3: CASRVDRFSTDTQYF

D: TRBD1
J: TRBJ2-1
V: TRBV7-8
size: .
DNA: TGTGCCAGCAGCGTCTTCCGGGACAGTAAGTTCTTC
CDR3: CASSVFRDSKFF

D: TRBD1
J: TRBJ2-2
V: TRBV2
size: .
DNA: TGTGCCAGCAGTGCAGGCAGGGGGCGACGAGTAGAAATCACCGGGGAGCTGTTTTTT
CDR3: CASSAGRGRRVEITGELFF

D: .
J: TRBJ1-4
V: TRBV10-3
size: .
DNA: TGTGCCATCAGTGAGCCCCCACAGAATGAAAAACTGTTTTTT
CDR3: CAISEPPQNEKLFF

D: .
J: TRBJ1-2
V: TRBV4-2
size: .
DNA: TGTGCCAGCAGCCAAGATCCAGGGGATGGCTACACCTTC
CDR3: CASSQDPGDGYTF

D: .
J: TRBJ2-2
V: TRBV4-2
size: .
DNA: TGTGCCAGCAGGGGCCGTAATCCCGGGGAGCTGTTTTTT
CDR3: CASRGRNPGELFF

D: TRBD1
J: TRBJ1-5
V: TRBV7-9
size: .
DNA: TGTGCCAGCAGCCAACAGGGGAGGCCCCAGCATTTT
CDR3: CASSQQGRPQHF

D: TRBD2
J: TRBJ2-2
V: TRBV5-1
size: .
DNA: TGCGCCAGCAGCTCGACTAGCGGGAGTAACACCGGGGAGCTGTTTTTT
CDR3: CASSSTSGSNTGELFF

D: TRBD2
J: TRBJ2-1
V: TRBV4-3
size: .
DNA: TGCGCCAGCAGCCGGGGGACTAACCAGAATGAGCAGTTCTTC
CDR3: CASSRGTNQNEQFF

D: .
J: TRBJ1-1
V: TRBV9
size: few
DNA: TGTGCCAGCAGCGGGCGACAGCCCGCTGAAGCTTTCTTT
CDR3: CASSGRQPAEAFF

D: TRBD1
J: TRBJ1-4
V: TRBV5-1
size: .
DNA: TGCGCCAGCAGCTTGGTTCCGACAGGGGAAAAACTGTTTTTT
CDR3: CASSLVPTGEKLFF

D: TRBD1
J: TRBJ2-2
V: TRBV24-1
size: .
DNA: TGTGCCACCAGTGATACTACAGGGGGCGGAACCGGGGAGCTGTTTTTT
CDR3: CATSDTTGGGTGELFF

D: .
J: TRBJ2-1
V: TRBV11-2
size: .
DNA: TGTGCCAGCAGCTTAGTTCTTTTCAATGAGCAGTTCTTC
CDR3: CASSLVLFNEQFF

D: TRBD2
J: TRBJ2-3
V: TRBV19
size: .
DNA: TGTGCCAGTAGTATCCTAGCGGGAGGGTCCTCGACAGATACGCAGTATTTT
CDR3: CASSILAGGSSTDTQYF

D: TRBD2
J: TRBJ2-1
V: TRBV11-2
size: .
DNA: TGTGCCAGCAGCTTAATGCGGGAGTCCTACAATGAGCAGTTCTTC
CDR3: CASSLMRESYNEQFF

D: .
J: TRBJ2-1
V: TRBV6-5
size: .
DNA: TGTGCCAGCAGTTACTCGGGTAGTGAGGACTACAATGAGCAGTTCTTC
CDR3: CASSYSGSEDYNEQFF

D: TRBD2
J: TRBJ2-1
V: TRBV28
size: .
DNA: TGTGCCAGCAGTGCTACTAGCGGGAGGGGAAATGAGCAGTTCTTC
CDR3: CASSATSGRGNEQFF

D: TRBD1
J: TRBJ2-7
V: TRBV6-5
size: .
DNA: TGTGCCAGCAGTTACTCTCGACAGGGCGAGCAGTACTTC
CDR3: CASSYSRQGEQYF